This T cell receptor (beta chain) was identified in a study of CD8 T cells in Susac syndrome. Random hexamers served to reverse transcribe roughly 0.5 to 1 ug RNA. An immunoSEQ multiplex PCR amplified TCR beta CDR3 over 54 Vbeta and 13 Jbeta. TCRdb ran MiXCR on the immunoSEQ multiplex PCR reads and lists one entry per CDR3 protein. The sample holds 80,000 or so distinct CDR3 sequences, about 92% seen once. Turning to this clonotype: The antigen remains undetermined.

Study observations and caveats: No clonal expansion appeared among CD4+ T cells in Susac patients.

The CDR3 contains 14 residues. Trimming cost V 3 bases and J 1 base; bases outside gene matches: 0. Germline V gene lookup returns CDR1 SGHVS and CDR2 FQNEAQ. While CD8+ and CD4+ T cells were isolated negatively, TEMRA cells were enriched by FACS. V and J are TRBV7-8 and TRBJ1-1, with 9 bases identical to TRBD1. The specimen was CD4+ T cells from PBMCs. The receptor was derived from a human donor with Susac syndrome. This chain's CDR3 is CASSLTGGNTEAFF. The CDR3 DNA reads TGTGCCAGCAGCTTGACAGGGGGGAACACTGAAGCTTTCTTT. Full variable domain (outside the CDR3, taken from reference TRBV7-8 and TRBJ1-1): GAGVSQSPRYKVAKRGQDVALRCDPISGHVSLFWYQQALGQGPEFLTYFQNEAQLDKSGLPSDRFFAERPEGSVSTLKIQRTQQEDSAVYLCASSLTGGNTEAFFGQGTRLTVV.